Listed below are T cell receptor beta chains from one sample, sequenced in a study of immune cell composition in non-small cell lung cancer. Generated by immunoSEQ multiplex PCR, the TCRdb table keeps only in-frame clones and is missing some. There are 8,000 or so clones in the sample; around 78% occur only once, and 10% to 15% lies in the top ten. Sequencing input: lung tumor tissue. Receptors were obtained from a human donor with non-small cell lung cancer. CDR3s include the opening cysteine and the closing phenylalanine or tryptophan. Each record gives: J gene, V gene, CDR3 protein.

j_call: TRBJ2-2
v_call: TRBV6-5
cdr3_aa: CASSYFSGELFF

j_call: TRBJ1-2
v_call: TRBV5-1
cdr3_aa: CASSFGGAYGYTF

j_call: TRBJ1-2
v_call: TRBV27
cdr3_aa: CASRQGTNYGYTF

j_call: TRBJ2-7
v_call: TRBV5-4
cdr3_aa: CASSRDREGEQYF

j_call: TRBJ2-7
v_call: TRBV7-2
cdr3_aa: CASSLYSAPYEQYF

j_call: TRBJ1-1
v_call: TRBV30
cdr3_aa: CAWDEGAGYTEAFF

j_call: TRBJ1-6
v_call: TRBV28
cdr3_aa: CASSFPNSPLHF

j_call: TRBJ2-7
v_call: TRBV7-9
cdr3_aa: CASSFTGGGYEQYF

j_call: TRBJ1-1
v_call: TRBV5-1
cdr3_aa: CASSTGTDEAFF

j_call: TRBJ2-7
v_call: TRBV4-3
cdr3_aa: CASSQDRRDIYEQYF

j_call: TRBJ1-2
v_call: TRBV10-3
cdr3_aa: CAISGEGHGYTF

j_call: TRBJ2-2
v_call: TRBV7-2
cdr3_aa: CASSLNQVGNTGELFF

j_call: TRBJ2-3
v_call: TRBV7-3
cdr3_aa: CASSRQFGRGGGDTQYF

j_call: TRBJ1-2
v_call: TRBV11-2
cdr3_aa: CASSLEGQGNGYTF

j_call: TRBJ1-2
v_call: TRBV6-1
cdr3_aa: CASTQTGVRRDGYTF

j_call: TRBJ1-2
v_call: TRBV5-6
cdr3_aa: CASSFVLWGGVGYTF

j_call: TRBJ2-3
v_call: TRBV14
cdr3_aa: CASSQGGGGHRQYF

j_call: TRBJ1-1
v_call: TRBV4-2
cdr3_aa: CASSQVGSRGYTEAFF

j_call: TRBJ1-1
v_call: TRBV4-2
cdr3_aa: CASSQGGGNTEAFF

j_call: TRBJ2-7
v_call: TRBV6-5
cdr3_aa: CASSQTRYEQYF

j_call: TRBJ2-5
v_call: TRBV7-3
cdr3_aa: CASSPGPQETQYF

j_call: TRBJ1-2
v_call: TRBV28
cdr3_aa: CASRTLTGGLQRGYTF

j_call: TRBJ2-7
v_call: TRBV5-1
cdr3_aa: CASSLVRTSYEQYF

j_call: TRBJ1-2
v_call: TRBV6-5
cdr3_aa: CASTGTEGIGGYTF

j_call: TRBJ1-3
v_call: TRBV12-5
cdr3_aa: CASGFRGLSGNTIYF

j_call: TRBJ1-2
v_call: TRBV9
cdr3_aa: CASSVGQGNYGYTF

j_call: TRBJ1-4
v_call: TRBV15
cdr3_aa: CATSRDKREKLFF

j_call: TRBJ2-2
v_call: TRBV7-6
cdr3_aa: CASSLIGGQGANTGELFF

j_call: TRBJ1-2
v_call: TRBV4-3
cdr3_aa: CASSQEAVGKLYGYTF

j_call: TRBJ1-5
v_call: TRBV7-9
cdr3_aa: CASSYENQPQHF

j_call: TRBJ1-1
v_call: TRBV7-3
cdr3_aa: CASSSTGRATEAFF

j_call: TRBJ1-1
v_call: TRBV7-2
cdr3_aa: CASSRAGESEAFF

j_call: TRBJ1-3
v_call: TRBV9
cdr3_aa: CASSAGQGYSGNTIYF

j_call: TRBJ1-4
v_call: TRBV27
cdr3_aa: CASSDRGQGNEKLFF

j_call: TRBJ1-6
v_call: TRBV6-5
cdr3_aa: CASSYAVPLNSPLHF

j_call: TRBJ1-5
v_call: TRBV19
cdr3_aa: CASSFSGGYSNQPQHF

j_call: TRBJ1-2
v_call: TRBV18
cdr3_aa: CASSPSMTGGETPYGYTF

j_call: TRBJ1-1
v_call: TRBV7-2
cdr3_aa: CASSTLGGDTEAFF

j_call: TRBJ1-5
v_call: TRBV5-4
cdr3_aa: CASSRQGNNQPQHF

j_call: TRBJ1-3
v_call: TRBV7-2
cdr3_aa: CASSFDRARTGNTIYF

j_call: TRBJ2-4
v_call: TRBV7-2
cdr3_aa: CASSLDRVGAKNIQYF

j_call: TRBJ1-5
v_call: TRBV6-5
cdr3_aa: CASSYSKGANNQPQHF

j_call: TRBJ2-3
v_call: TRBV9
cdr3_aa: CASSSGGGPGTDTQYF

j_call: TRBJ1-1
v_call: TRBV7-2
cdr3_aa: CASSYTVNANTEAFF

j_call: TRBJ1-4
v_call: TRBV11-3
cdr3_aa: CASSFRVSVATNEKLFF